The clone carrying this TCR beta chain was observed many times. Antigen unknown. This sample is part of a study of T cells in Graves' hyperthyroidism and ophthalmopathy. RNA transcripts were the template for amplifying TCR beta CDR3 regions. The HTBI primer set was used in a first-round RT-PCR of the TCR CDR3. Using its own MiXCR run on the multiplex PCR reads, TCRdb lists one record per CDR3 protein. The table records about 520,000 distinct CDR3 sequences, roughly a quarter of them present only once. General study results and limits: The authors' 13 V-J model separated ophthalmopathy from stable hyperthyroidism.

V trimming: 6 bases; J trimming: 3 bases; junction bases outside the gene matches: 9. The CDR3 consists of 16 residues. Germline CDR1 and CDR2: SGHAT and FQNNGV. The chain links TRBV11-2 to TRBJ2-4; 9 nucleotides agree with TRBD1. This clonotype was obtained from a woman younger than 45 with Graves' ophthalmopathy. Sequenced material: blood. The CDR3 reads CASSSSWTGVKNIQYF. The DNA for the CDR3 is TGTGCCAGCAGTTCAAGCTGGACAGGGGTCAAAAACATTCAGTACTTC.